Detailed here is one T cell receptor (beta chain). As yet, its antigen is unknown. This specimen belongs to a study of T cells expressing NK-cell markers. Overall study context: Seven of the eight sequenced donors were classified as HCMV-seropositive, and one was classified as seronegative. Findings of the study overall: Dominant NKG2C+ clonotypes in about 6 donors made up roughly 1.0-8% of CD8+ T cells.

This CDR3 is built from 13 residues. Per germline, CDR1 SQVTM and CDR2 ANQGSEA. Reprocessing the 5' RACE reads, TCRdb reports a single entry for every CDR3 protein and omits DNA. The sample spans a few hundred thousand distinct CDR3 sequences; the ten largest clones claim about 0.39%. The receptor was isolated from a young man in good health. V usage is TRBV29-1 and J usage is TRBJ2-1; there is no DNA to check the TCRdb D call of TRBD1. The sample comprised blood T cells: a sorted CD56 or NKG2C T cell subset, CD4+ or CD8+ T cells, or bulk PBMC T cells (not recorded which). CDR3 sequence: CSVTGTTYNEQFF.